This TCR beta chain is from a study of breast tumors, draining lymph nodes, adjacent tissues. Whole-study results and caveats: That most tumor T cells come from lymph nodes remained unproven. Findings are consistent with lymph node origin and intratumoral expansion of most tumor T cells. Tumor TCR diversity was below lymph nodes but above nontumor tissue. Compared with basal-like, luminal-like tumors shared significantly more repertoire with nontumor tissue.

This CDR3 has 14 amino acids. Germline V gene data show CDR1 as SGHTA and CDR2 as FQGNSA. V shed 5 bases and J shed 9 bases, with 16 bases lying between them. TCRdb re-derived calls from the multiplex PCR reads in MiXCR, one entry per CDR3 protein. The table lists under 150,000 distinct CDR3 sequences, around 20% of them singletons. Samples came from axillary lymph nodes draining the breast cancer. This clonotype was observed at least ten times. The target antigen is unknown. This rearrangement joins TRBV7-2 to TRBJ2-2; D possibly corresponds to TRBD2 (6 bases). Sequencing used axillary lymph node tissue. The TCR comes from a female donor with breast cancer. Some clones in this sample may be carry-over from other donors' samples. The CDR3 is CASSPPGLGRELFF. For the CDR3, the DNA is TGTGCCAGCAGCCCGCCGGGACTGGGGAGGGAGCTGTTTTTT.